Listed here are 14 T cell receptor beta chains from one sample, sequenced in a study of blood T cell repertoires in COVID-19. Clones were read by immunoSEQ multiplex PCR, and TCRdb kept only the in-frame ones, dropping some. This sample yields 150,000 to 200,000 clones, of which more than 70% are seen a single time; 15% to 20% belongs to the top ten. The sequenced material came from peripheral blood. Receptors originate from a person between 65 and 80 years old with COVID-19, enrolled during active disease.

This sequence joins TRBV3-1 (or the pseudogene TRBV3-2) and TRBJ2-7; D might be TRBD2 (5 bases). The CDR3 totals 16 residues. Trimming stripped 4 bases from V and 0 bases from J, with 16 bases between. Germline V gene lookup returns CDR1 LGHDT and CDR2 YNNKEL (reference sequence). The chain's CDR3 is CASSPSGISVSYEQYF. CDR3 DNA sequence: TGTGCCAGCAGCCCCTCGGGGATATCCGTCTCCTACGAGCAGTACTTC.

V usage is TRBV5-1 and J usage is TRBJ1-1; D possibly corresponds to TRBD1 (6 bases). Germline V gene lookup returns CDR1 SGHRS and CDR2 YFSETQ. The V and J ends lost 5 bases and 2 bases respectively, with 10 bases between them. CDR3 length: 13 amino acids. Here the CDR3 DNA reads TGCGCCAGCAGATCGGACAGAAACACTGAAGCTTTCTTT. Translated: CASRSDRNTEAFF. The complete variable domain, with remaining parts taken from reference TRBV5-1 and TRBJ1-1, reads KAGVTQTPRYLIKTRGQQVTLSCSPISGHRSVSWYQQTPGQGLQFLFEYFSETQRNKGNFPGRFSGRQFSNSRSEMNVSTLELGDSALYLCASRSDRNTEAFFGQGTRLTVV.

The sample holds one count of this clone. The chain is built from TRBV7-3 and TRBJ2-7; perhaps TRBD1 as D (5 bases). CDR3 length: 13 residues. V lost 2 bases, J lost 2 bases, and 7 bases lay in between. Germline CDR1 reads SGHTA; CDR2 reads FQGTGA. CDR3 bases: TGTGCCAGCAGCTTATCAGGGACCTACGAGCAGTACTTC. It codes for CASSLSGTYEQYF.

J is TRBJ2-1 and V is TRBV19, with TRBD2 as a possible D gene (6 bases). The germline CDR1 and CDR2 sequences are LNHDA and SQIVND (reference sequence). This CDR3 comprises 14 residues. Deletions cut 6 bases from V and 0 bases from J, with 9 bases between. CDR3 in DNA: TGTGCCAGTAGGGGGAGGAGCTCCTACAATGAGCAGTTCTTC. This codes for CASRGRSSYNEQFF.

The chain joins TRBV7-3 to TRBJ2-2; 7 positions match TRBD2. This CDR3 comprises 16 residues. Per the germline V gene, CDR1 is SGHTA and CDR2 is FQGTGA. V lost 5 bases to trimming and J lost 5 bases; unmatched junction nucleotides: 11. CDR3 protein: CASSRFGLDATGELFF. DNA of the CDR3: TGTGCCAGCAGCCGTTTCGGACTAGATGCAACCGGGGAGCTGTTTTTT.

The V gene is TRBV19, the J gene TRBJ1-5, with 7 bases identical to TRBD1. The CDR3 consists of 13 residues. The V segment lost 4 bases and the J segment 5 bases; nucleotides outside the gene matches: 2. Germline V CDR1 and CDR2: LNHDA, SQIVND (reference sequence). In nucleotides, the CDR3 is TGTGCCAGTAGTACCGACAGGGATCAGCCCCAGCATTTT. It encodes CASSTDRDQPQHF.

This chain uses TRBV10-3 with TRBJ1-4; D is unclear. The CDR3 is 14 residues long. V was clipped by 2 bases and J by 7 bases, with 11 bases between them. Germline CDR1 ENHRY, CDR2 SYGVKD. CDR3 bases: TGTGCCATCAGTGAGGAGGGTAATGGTGAAAAACTGTTTTTT. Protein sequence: CAISEEGNGEKLFF.

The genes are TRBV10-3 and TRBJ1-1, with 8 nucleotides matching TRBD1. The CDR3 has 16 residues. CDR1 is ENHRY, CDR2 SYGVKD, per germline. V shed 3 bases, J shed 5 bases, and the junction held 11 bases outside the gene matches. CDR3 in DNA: TGTGCCATCAGTGAATTGAAGGGAACAGGGGGAACTGAAGCTTTCTTT. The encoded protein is CAISELKGTGGTEAFF.

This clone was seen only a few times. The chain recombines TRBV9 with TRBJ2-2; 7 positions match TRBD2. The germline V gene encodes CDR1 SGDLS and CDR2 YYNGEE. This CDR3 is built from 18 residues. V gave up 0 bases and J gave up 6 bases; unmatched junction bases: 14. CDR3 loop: CASSVGGPQRGTAGELFF. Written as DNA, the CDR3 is TGTGCCAGCAGCGTAGGTGGTCCCCAGCGGGGAACGGCCGGGGAGCTGTTTTTT.

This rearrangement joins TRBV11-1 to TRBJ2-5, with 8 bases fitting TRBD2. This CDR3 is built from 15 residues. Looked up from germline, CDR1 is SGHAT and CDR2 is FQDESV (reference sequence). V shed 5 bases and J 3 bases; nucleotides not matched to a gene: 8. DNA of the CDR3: TGTGCCAGCAGCCCCAGCGGGAGTCGGGAAGAGACCCAGTACTTC. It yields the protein CASSPSGSREETQYF.

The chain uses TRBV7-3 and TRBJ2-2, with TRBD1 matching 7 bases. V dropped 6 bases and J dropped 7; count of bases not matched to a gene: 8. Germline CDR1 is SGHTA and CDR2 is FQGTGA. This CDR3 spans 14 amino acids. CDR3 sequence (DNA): TGTGCCAGCAGTCCGGACAGGCGCCTCGGGGAGCTGTTTTTT. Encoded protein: CASSPDRRLGELFF. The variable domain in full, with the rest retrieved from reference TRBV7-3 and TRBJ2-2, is GAGVSQTPSNKVTEKGKYVELRCDPISGHTALYWYRQSLGQGPEFLIYFQGTGAADDSGLPNDRFFAVRPEGSVSTLKIQRTERGDSAVYLCASSPDRRLGELFFGEGSRLTVL.

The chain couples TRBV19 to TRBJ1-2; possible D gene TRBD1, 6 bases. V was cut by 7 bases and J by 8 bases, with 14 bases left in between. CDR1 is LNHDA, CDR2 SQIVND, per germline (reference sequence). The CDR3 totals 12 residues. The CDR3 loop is CASTEQGAGYTF. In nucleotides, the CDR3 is TGTGCCAGTACCGAACAGGGAGCAGGCTACACCTTC.

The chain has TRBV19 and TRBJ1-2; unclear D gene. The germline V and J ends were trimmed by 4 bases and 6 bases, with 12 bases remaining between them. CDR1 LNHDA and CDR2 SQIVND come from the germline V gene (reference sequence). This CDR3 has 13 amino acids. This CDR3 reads CASSTGRGHGYTF. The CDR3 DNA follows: TGTGCCAGTAGTACCGGGCGAGGGCATGGCTACACCTTC.

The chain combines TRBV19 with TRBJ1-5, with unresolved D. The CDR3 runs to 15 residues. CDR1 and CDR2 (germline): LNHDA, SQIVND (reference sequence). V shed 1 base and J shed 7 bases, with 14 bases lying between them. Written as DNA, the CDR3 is TGTGCCAGTAGTATAGGGGTTCAGGTCTACCAGCCCCAGCATTTT. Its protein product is CASSIGVQVYQPQHF.